Sequencing of this TCR beta chain was carried out in a study of radiation and T cells in renal cell carcinoma. Study as a whole: Nephrectomy followed 15 Gy stereotactic body radiation by 4 weeks.

Trimming pared 2 bases from V and 1 base from J, leaving 5 bases between. The CDR3 length is 13 residues. The germline V gene encodes CDR1 MNHNS and CDR2 SASEGT. Using immunoSEQ multiplex PCR, the repertoire was profiled, and TCRdb retains in-frame clones only, with some absent. The sample includes about 150,000 clones, about nine tenths of them seen just once. General study points: From baseline, blood top tumor clonotypes peaked at 2 weeks post-radiation. No pretreatment tumor biopsies were available for baseline clonotypes.

The time point is: blood 2 weeks post-SBRT. Treatment noted: 15 Gy SBRT to primary tumor, nephrectomy 4 weeks later. After SBRT, blood was collected at 2 and 4 weeks, plus baseline. With regard to this clone: The antigen is undetermined. Within the sample, other DNA sequences also encode this same CDR3.

Sequences were derived from blood, sampled from a patient whose treatment included radiotherapy and nephrectomy. The V and J genes are TRBV6-1 and TRBJ1-1; D gene ambiguous. The clonotype was recovered from a woman in her fifties or sixties with renal cell carcinoma. The CDR3 sequence is CASSELGNTEAFF. The DNA of the CDR3 is TGTGCCAGCAGTGAATTGGGGAACACTGAAGCTTTCTTT.